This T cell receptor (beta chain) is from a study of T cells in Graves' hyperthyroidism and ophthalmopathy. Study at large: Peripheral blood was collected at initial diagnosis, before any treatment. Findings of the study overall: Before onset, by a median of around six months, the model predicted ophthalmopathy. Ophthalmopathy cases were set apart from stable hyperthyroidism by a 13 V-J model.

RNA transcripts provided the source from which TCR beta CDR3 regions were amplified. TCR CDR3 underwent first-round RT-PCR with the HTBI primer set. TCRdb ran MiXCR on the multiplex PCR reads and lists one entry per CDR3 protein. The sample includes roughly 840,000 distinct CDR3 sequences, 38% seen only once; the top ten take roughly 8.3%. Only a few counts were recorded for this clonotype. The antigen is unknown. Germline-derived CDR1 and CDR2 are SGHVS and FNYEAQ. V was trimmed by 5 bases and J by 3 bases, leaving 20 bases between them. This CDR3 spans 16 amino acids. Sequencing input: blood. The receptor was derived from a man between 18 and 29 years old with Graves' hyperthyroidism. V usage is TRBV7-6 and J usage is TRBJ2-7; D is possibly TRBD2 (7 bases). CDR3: CASSPREGVADYEQYF. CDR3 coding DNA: TGTGCCAGCAGCCCCAGGGAGGGGGTAGCGGACTACGAGCAGTACTTC.